This passage covers 32 T cell receptor beta chains from one sample sequenced in a study of blood T cell repertoires in COVID-19. Clones were read by immunoSEQ multiplex PCR, and TCRdb kept only the in-frame ones, dropping some. The repertoire holds about 94,000 clones, with about four fifths as singletons. Sequenced material: peripheral blood. The receptors derive from a man aged 60 to 69 with acute or convalescent COVID-19.

The V and J genes are TRBV7-8 and TRBJ2-5; 11 nucleotides line up with TRBD2. Germline V CDR1 and CDR2: SGHVS, FQNEAQ. The CDR3 spans 15 residues. V shed 4 bases and J 5 bases; nucleotides not matched to a gene: 6. The CDR3 bases are TGTGCCAGCAGCTCGTATAGCGGGGGGGAGGAGACCCAGTACTTC. Amino acid sequence: CASSSYSGGEETQYF.

This rearrangement joins TRBV4-2 to TRBJ1-6; D may be TRBD1 (5 bases). The V end was cut by 2 bases, the J end by 10 bases, with 21 bases between. CDR3 length: 17 residues. Germline CDR1 reads LGHNA; CDR2 reads YNFKEQ. The CDR3 DNA reads TGTGCCAGCAGCCAACCTGACGGGGGTACGACGAAGTCACCCCTCCACTTT. Residues: CASSQPDGGTTKSPLHF.

Only a few counts were recorded for this clone. The chain employs TRBV7-2 and TRBJ1-5; tentatively, D is TRBD1 (5 bases). The CDR3 is made up of 16 amino acids. V lost 5 bases, J lost 2 bases, and 16 bases lay in between. The germline gives CDR1 SGHTA, CDR2 FQGNSA. The CDR3 protein is CASSPSGTWGNQPQHF. The CDR3 DNA sequence: TGTGCCAGCAGCCCTAGCGGGACCTGGGGCAATCAGCCCCAGCATTTT.

The V and J genes are TRBV7-2 and TRBJ1-2; 9 bases agree with TRBD1. V lost 5 bases to trimming and J lost 8 bases; unmatched junction nucleotides: 6. This CDR3 region has 13 residues. In germline, CDR1 is SGHTA, CDR2 FQGNSA. The CDR3 region has the DNA TGTGCCAGCAGCGGACAGGGGCTTATAGGCTACACCTTC. As protein: CASSGQGLIGYTF.

The chain has TRBV18 and TRBJ2-7, with 8 bases that match TRBD1. Germline V gives CDR1 KGHSH, CDR2 LQKENI. The CDR3 spans 15 residues. V lost 0 bases to trimming and J lost 3 bases; unmatched junction nucleotides: 4. The CDR3 spells CASSPPETGDYEQYF. CDR3 sequence (DNA): TGTGCCAGCTCACCACCAGAGACAGGGGACTACGAGCAGTACTTC. The full variable domain, its missing parts supplied by reference TRBV18 and TRBJ2-7, is NAGVMQNPRHLVRRRGQEARLRCSPMKGHSHVYWYRQLPEEGLKFMVYLQKENIIDESGMPKERFSAEFPKEGPSILRIQQVVRGDSAAYFCASSPPETGDYEQYFGPGTRLTVT.

The chain joins TRBV5-1 to TRBJ1-2; tentative D call: TRBD1 (5 bases). Trimming left V 0 bases short and J 4 bases short, with 13 bases between. Germline loops: CDR1 SGHRS, CDR2 YFSETQ. This CDR3 has 15 amino acids. In DNA, the CDR3 is TGCGCCAGCAGCTTGGACCCTGGGGCAGCCTATGGCTACACCTTC. It translates to CASSLDPGAAYGYTF.

This sequence joins TRBV10-3 and TRBJ2-5, with 12 bases aligning to TRBD2. The CDR3 is made up of 14 amino acids. The V gene end was trimmed by 10 bases and the J gene end by 2 bases; junction bases not matched to a gene: 5. CDR1 and CDR2 (germline): ENHRY, SYGVKD. In DNA, the CDR3 is TGTGCCACCCAACTAGCGGGAGGACAAGAGACCCAGTACTTC. The encoded protein is CATQLAGGQETQYF.

This chain connects TRBV19 to TRBJ2-2; D is possibly TRBD2 (5 bases). CDR3 length: 15 residues. V was cut by 7 bases and J by 1 base, with 13 bases left in between. Per the germline V gene, CDR1 is LNHDA and CDR2 is SQIVND (reference sequence). In DNA, the CDR3 is TGTGCCAGTACCAAAACGGGGTTGAACACCGGGGAGCTGTTTTTT. It codes for CASTKTGLNTGELFF.

The chain has TRBV7-2 and TRBJ1-1, with D possibly TRBD1 on 5 matching bases. CDR1 and CDR2 from the germline V gene are SGHTA and FQGNSA. This CDR3 is built from 12 residues. V lost 1 base to trimming and J lost 10 bases, with 10 bases between them. The CDR3 region is CASSLVSRAAFF. The CDR3 DNA reads TGTGCCAGCAGCTTAGTGAGCAGGGCAGCTTTCTTT. The entire variable domain, with the rest obtained from reference TRBV7-2 and TRBJ1-1, is as follows: GAGVSQSPSNKVTEKGKDVELRCDPISGHTALYWYRQSLGQGLEFLIYFQGNSAPDKSGLPSDRFSAERTGGSVSTLTIQRTQQEDSAVYLCASSLVSRAAFFGQGTRLTVV.

There are a few counts of this clone. This chain links TRBV28 with TRBJ2-1, with TRBD1 identical over 10 bases. The V gene's germline CDR1 is MDHEN and CDR2 SYDVKM. The length of the CDR3 is 17 residues. Unmatched junction bases numbered 12, after V lost 3 bases and J lost 7 bases. CDR3 DNA: TGTGCCAGCAGTTTGCCCCCGGGACAGGGGACGCAGAATGAGCAGTTCTTC. It yields the protein CASSLPPGQGTQNEQFF.

This chain uses TRBV19 with TRBJ1-1; TRBD1 aligns across 9 bases. Germline V lookup: CDR1 LNHDA, CDR2 SQIVND (reference sequence). The J segment lost 0 bases and the V segment lost 6 bases, leaving 2 bases of the junction unmatched. The CDR3 length is 14 residues. Written as DNA, the CDR3 is TGTGCCAGTAGGGGGACAGGGATGAACACTGAAGCTTTCTTT. It yields the protein CASRGTGMNTEAFF.

The V gene is TRBV7-8, the J gene TRBJ2-7; 9 bases are shared with TRBD1. The CDR3 totals 16 residues. Losses at the gene ends were 1 base for V and 4 bases for J; bases not matched to a gene: 8. CDR1 SGHVS and CDR2 FQNEAQ come from the germline V gene. Here the CDR3 reads CASSLETGTGTYEQYF. The CDR3, as DNA: TGTGCCAGCAGCTTAGAAACCGGGACAGGGACGTACGAGCAGTACTTC.

V gene TRBV19 combines with J gene TRBJ1-4, with TRBD1 matching 12 bases. The length of the CDR3 is 14 residues. Germline CDR1 LNHDA, CDR2 SQIVND (reference sequence). Trimming at V came to 6 bases and at J to 8 bases, leaving 4 bases not matched to a gene. The CDR3 sequence is CASSRDRGLEKLFF. CDR3 coding DNA: TGTGCCAGTAGCAGGGACAGGGGGCTCGAAAAACTGTTTTTT.

The chain has TRBV6-5 and TRBJ2-7; D gene unclear. In germline, CDR1 is MNHEY, CDR2 SVGAGI. Trimming shortened V by 2 bases and J by 2 bases, and 7 bases separated the two germline ends. CDR3 length: 13 amino acids. CDR3 DNA sequence: TGTGCCAGCAGTTACGAGCCCCCCTACGAGCAGTACTTC. Residues: CASSYEPPYEQYF.

A single count supports this clone. V and J are TRBV6-5 and TRBJ2-1, with a possible D match to TRBD2 (6 bases). This CDR3 spans 13 amino acids. Germline assignment: CDR1 MNHEY and CDR2 SVGAGI. The V gene lost 2 bases and the J gene lost 7 bases, with 9 bases spanning the gap. In DNA form, the CDR3 reads TGTGCCAGCAGTTACCCCAGCGGGAATGAGCAGTTCTTC. Translation gives CASSYPSGNEQFF.

This sequence joins TRBV24-1 and TRBJ2-1; 13 bases agree with TRBD2. V lost 9 bases and J lost 6; bases outside the gene matches: 4. Per germline, CDR1 KGHDR and CDR2 SFDVKD. This CDR3 contains 14 residues. The CDR3 loop reads CATGRTSGGNEQFF. The CDR3 DNA follows: TGTGCCACCGGGAGGACTAGCGGGGGCAATGAGCAGTTCTTC.

The genes are TRBV30 and TRBJ1-1; no clear D. The CDR3 covers 10 residues. V lost 8 bases and J lost 9, with 13 bases in between. Germline CDR1 and CDR2: GTSNPN and SVGIG (reference sequence). Here the CDR3 reads CAGRIMKAFF. In DNA form, the CDR3 reads TGTGCCGGCCGCATTATGAAAGCTTTCTTT.

This chain links TRBV11-1 with TRBJ2-3, with D perhaps matching TRBD2 (6 bases). Germline CDR1 reads SGHAT; CDR2 reads FQDESV (reference sequence). The ends were cut back, 3 bases at V and 2 bases at J, with 9 bases in the middle. The CDR3 is 14 amino acids. The CDR3 nucleotides read TGTGCCAGCAGCTTTTGGGGGGTCACAGATACGCAGTATTTT. This translates into CASSFWGVTDTQYF.

The V gene is TRBV4-1, the J gene TRBJ2-7, with D unclear. Trimming shortened V by 0 bases and J by 4 bases, and 16 bases separated the two germline ends. Germline values: CDR1 MGHRA, CDR2 YSYEKL. This CDR3 comprises 16 residues. CDR3 region: CASSQDGSRPIYEQYF. The CDR3 nucleotides are TGCGCCAGCAGCCAAGATGGGTCCAGGCCTATTTACGAGCAGTACTTC.

The V and J genes are TRBV11-2 and TRBJ1-2; TRBD1 aligns across 8 bases. Trimming removed 5 bases from V and 7 bases from J; junction bases left unmatched: 9. CDR1 and CDR2 (germline): SGHAT, FQNNGV. This CDR3 is built from 14 residues. This CDR3 is CASSGLQGAVGYTF. CDR3 nucleotides: TGTGCCAGCAGCGGACTTCAGGGGGCGGTTGGCTACACCTTC.

CDR3 protein: CASSLTGWPTDTQYF. CDR3 coding DNA: TGTGCCAGCAGCTTAACGGGGTGGCCCACAGATACGCAGTATTTT. This rearrangement joins TRBV11-3 to TRBJ2-3; a possible D gene is TRBD2 (5 bases). This CDR3 contains 15 residues. V was trimmed by 2 bases and J by 2 bases, leaving 11 bases between them. CDR1 SGHNT and CDR2 YENEEA come from the germline V gene.

The CDR3 bases are TGTGCCAGCAGTTTCCAGGGAACTGAAGCTTTCTTT. This sequence encodes CASSFQGTEAFF. This sequence joins TRBV27 and TRBJ1-1; D possibly corresponds to TRBD1 (5 bases). Per the germline V gene, CDR1 is MNHEY and CDR2 is SMNVEV (reference sequence). This CDR3 has 12 residues. V was trimmed by 3 bases and J by 5 bases, leaving 7 bases between them.

The rearrangement links TRBV18 to TRBJ1-5; 12 positions match TRBD1. The V gene end was trimmed by 4 bases and the J gene end by 7 bases; junction bases not matched to a gene: 2. CDR1 and CDR2 from the germline V gene are KGHSH and LQKENI. The CDR3 has 14 residues. This CDR3 reads CASSLGTGGQPQHF. The CDR3 DNA sequence: TGTGCCAGCTCACTCGGGACAGGGGGCCAGCCCCAGCATTTT.

This chain links TRBV6-5 with TRBJ2-1; TRBD2 might be the D (5 bases). V gave up 5 bases and J gave up 2 bases, with 13 bases separating them. CDR1 is MNHEY and CDR2 is SVGAGI in the germline V gene. CDR3 length equals 15 residues. In nucleotides, the CDR3 is TGTGCCAGCAGTACGAGGGTGGTACCCTACAATGAGCAGTTCTTC. Translation: CASSTRVVPYNEQFF.

This rearrangement joins TRBV3-1 (or the pseudogene TRBV3-2) to TRBJ1-1, with D possibly matching TRBD1 (6 bases). The CDR3 is 13 amino acids. The V end lost 0 bases, the J end lost 10 bases, and 12 bases lay between the germline ends. Germline V gives CDR1 LGHDT, CDR2 YNNKEL (reference sequence). CDR3 DNA sequence: TGTGCCAGCAGCCAAGAAGGGGGGGATCGAGCTTTCTTT. This codes for CASSQEGGDRAFF.

The V and J genes are TRBV29-1 and TRBJ1-3; D gene unclear. The CDR3 totals 13 residues. CDR1 SQVTM and CDR2 ANQGSEA come from the germline V gene. V lost 3 bases to trimming and J lost 3 bases, with 9 bases between them. The CDR3 coding sequence is TGCAGCGTTGACGCCAGTCTTGGAAACACCATATATTTT. It specifies CSVDASLGNTIYF.

V and J are TRBV4-3 and TRBJ1-2; D gene unclear. Germline CDR1 reads LGHNA; CDR2 reads YSLEER. V shed 1 base and J shed 2 bases, with 14 bases lying between them. CDR3 length: 16 residues. CDR3 region: CASSQGLLELNYGYTF. In DNA, the CDR3 is TGCGCCAGCAGCCAAGGCCTTTTGGAGCTCAACTATGGCTACACCTTC.

V is TRBV29-1 and J is TRBJ1-1; D not resolved. CDR1 and CDR2 from the germline V gene are SQVTM and ANQGSEA. Trimming took off 7 bases at V and 1 base at J, with 10 bases between the two ends. This CDR3 is built from 12 residues. The chain's CDR3 is CSAEAPNTEAFF. Written as DNA, the CDR3 is TGCAGCGCCGAGGCCCCGAACACTGAAGCTTTCTTT.

This clone appeared a few times. This chain joins TRBV7-2 and TRBJ2-1; D remains ambiguous. V lost 5 bases to trimming and J lost 7 bases, with 6 bases between them. CDR3 size: 11 residues. The germline gives CDR1 SGHTA, CDR2 FQGNSA. The CDR3 DNA is TGTGCCAGCAGCCTACGAAATGAGCAGTTCTTC. Translation gives CASSLRNEQFF.

This clone was counted a single time. This chain joins TRBV5-4 and TRBJ1-6; the match to TRBD1 covers 10 bases. V lost 1 base and J lost 7; bases outside the gene matches: 2. The germline V gene encodes CDR1 SGHNT and CDR2 YYREEE (reference sequence). This CDR3 is 15 amino acids long. As DNA, the CDR3 is TGTGCCAGCAGCTTGCCGGGACAGGGGAATTCACCCCTCCACTTT. Amino acids: CASSLPGQGNSPLHF.

DNA of the CDR3: TGCGCCAGCAGCCTTGGACAGGTGAACACTGAAGCTTTCTTT. This gives the protein CASSLGQVNTEAFF. V is TRBV5-1 and J is TRBJ1-1, with TRBD1 matching 7 bases. V lost 4 bases, J lost 0 bases, and 3 bases stayed unmatched. Per germline, CDR1 SGHRS and CDR2 YFSETQ. This CDR3 region has 14 residues.

V is TRBV18 and J is TRBJ2-7; 7 nucleotides line up with TRBD1. J gave up 5 bases and V 0 bases, and 1 base lay outside the gene matches. Germline CDR1 is KGHSH and CDR2 is LQKENI. The CDR3 sequence is 13 residues long. The CDR3 region is CASSPPTGNEQYF. The CDR3 nucleotides read TGTGCCAGCTCACCACCGACAGGGAACGAGCAGTACTTC.